This TCR beta chain was identified in a study of T cell responses to AZD1222 COVID-19 vaccine. The study, taken as a whole, reports: Clonal diversity was possibly underestimated; the donors were predominantly white British and more often female. Increases in Spike-specific TCR breadth and depth were seen after two AZD1222 doses. Among those given AZD1222, only five or six were seropositive at baseline.

Turning to this clone: The antigen is undetermined.

TCRdb's table, derived via immunoSEQ multiplex PCR, lists solely in-frame clones and lacks some. The table includes under 150,000 clones, 87% detected once. V was clipped by 9 bases and J by 11 bases; unmatched bases: 16. This CDR3 has 14 residues. Germline loops: CDR1 KGHDR, CDR2 SFDVKD. The chain uses TRBV24-1 and TRBJ1-1, with TRBD1 matching over 8 bases. The sequence was obtained from an adult who received the AZD1222 COVID-19 vaccine. Sequenced material: peripheral blood, taken 28 days after the second AZD1222 dose. CDR3 amino acids: CATPRAGGPTGAFF. CDR3 bases: TGTGCCACCCCAAGGGCAGGGGGCCCCACAGGTGCTTTCTTT.